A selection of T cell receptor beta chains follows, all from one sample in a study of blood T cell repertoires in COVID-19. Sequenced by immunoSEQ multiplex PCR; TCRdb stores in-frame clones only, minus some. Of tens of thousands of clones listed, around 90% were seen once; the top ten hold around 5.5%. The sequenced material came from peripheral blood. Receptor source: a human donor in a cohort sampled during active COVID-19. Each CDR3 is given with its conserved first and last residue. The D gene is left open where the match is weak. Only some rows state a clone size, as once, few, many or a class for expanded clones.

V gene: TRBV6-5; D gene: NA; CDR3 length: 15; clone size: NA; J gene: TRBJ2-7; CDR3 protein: CASSYSLAGSYEQYF; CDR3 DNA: TGTGCCAGCAGTTACAGTCTGGCAGGTTCGTACGAGCAGTACTTC
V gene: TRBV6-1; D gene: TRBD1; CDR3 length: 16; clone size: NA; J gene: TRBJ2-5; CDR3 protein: CASSEGQGISGETQYF; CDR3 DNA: TGTGCCAGCAGTGAAGGACAGGGGATAAGCGGGGAGACCCAGTACTTC
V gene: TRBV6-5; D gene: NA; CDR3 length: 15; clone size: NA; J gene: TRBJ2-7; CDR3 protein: CASSPDTMYSYEQYF; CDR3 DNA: TGTGCCAGCAGTCCCGATACTATGTACTCCTACGAGCAGTACTTC
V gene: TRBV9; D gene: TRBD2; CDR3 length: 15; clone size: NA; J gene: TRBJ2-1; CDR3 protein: CASSVGGGRGNEQFF; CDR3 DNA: TGTGCCAGCAGCGTAGGGGGCGGGAGGGGCAATGAGCAGTTCTTC
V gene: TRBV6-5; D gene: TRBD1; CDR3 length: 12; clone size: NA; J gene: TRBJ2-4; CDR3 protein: CASTRQGPNQYF; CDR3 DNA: TGTGCCAGCACTCGACAGGGCCCTAATCAGTACTTC
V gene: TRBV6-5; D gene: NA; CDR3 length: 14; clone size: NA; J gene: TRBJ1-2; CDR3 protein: CASTRSEGAGGYTF; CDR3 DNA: TGTGCCAGCACCCGATCGGAGGGAGCTGGTGGCTACACCTTC
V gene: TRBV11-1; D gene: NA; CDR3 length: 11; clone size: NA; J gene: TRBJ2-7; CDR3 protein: CASSFQDEQYF; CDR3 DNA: TGTGCCAGCAGCTTCCAGGACGAGCAGTACTTC
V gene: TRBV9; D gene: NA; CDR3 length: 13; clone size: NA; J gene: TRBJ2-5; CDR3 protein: CASSVRDRETQYF; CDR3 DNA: TGTGCCAGCAGCGTCAGGGATCGAGAGACCCAGTACTTC
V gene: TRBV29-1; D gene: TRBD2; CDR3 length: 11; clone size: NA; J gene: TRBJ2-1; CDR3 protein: CSVSGGNEQFF; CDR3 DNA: TGCAGCGTCTCCGGGGGGAATGAGCAGTTCTTC
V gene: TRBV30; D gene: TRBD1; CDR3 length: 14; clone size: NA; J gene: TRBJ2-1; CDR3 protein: CAWRDRSINNEQFF; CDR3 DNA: TGTGCCTGGAGGGACAGGTCAATTAACAATGAGCAGTTCTTC
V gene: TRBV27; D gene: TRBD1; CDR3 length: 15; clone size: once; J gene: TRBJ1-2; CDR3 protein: CASSPTDRGTYGYTF; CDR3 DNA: TGTGCCAGCAGCCCTACTGACAGGGGAACCTATGGCTACACCTTC
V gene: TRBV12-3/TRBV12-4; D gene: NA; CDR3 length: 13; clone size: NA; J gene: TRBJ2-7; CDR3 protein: CASSLAPKSEQYF; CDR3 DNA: TGTGCCAGCAGTTTAGCCCCCAAATCCGAGCAGTACTTC
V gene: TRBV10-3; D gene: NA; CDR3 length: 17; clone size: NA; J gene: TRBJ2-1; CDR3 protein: CAISESPFREPRNEQFF; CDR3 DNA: TGTGCCATCAGTGAGTCGCCTTTCCGGGAGCCTCGCAATGAGCAGTTCTTC
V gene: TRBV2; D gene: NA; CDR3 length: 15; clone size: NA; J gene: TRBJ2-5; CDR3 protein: CASSDPGGWKETQYF; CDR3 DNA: TGTGCCAGCAGCGACCCGGGTGGTTGGAAAGAGACCCAGTACTTC
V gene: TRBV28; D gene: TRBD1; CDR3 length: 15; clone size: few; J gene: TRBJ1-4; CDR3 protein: CASRTPTGGGEKLFF; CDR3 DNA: TGTGCCAGCAGAACCCCGACAGGGGGCGGTGAAAAACTGTTTTTT
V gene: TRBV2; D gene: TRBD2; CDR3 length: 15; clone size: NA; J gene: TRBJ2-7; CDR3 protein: CASSSTSGRAYEQYF; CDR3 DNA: TGTGCCAGCTCCTCGACTAGCGGGAGGGCTTACGAGCAGTACTTC
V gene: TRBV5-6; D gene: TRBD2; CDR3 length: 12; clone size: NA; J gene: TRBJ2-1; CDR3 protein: CASSYRLAAQFF; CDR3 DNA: TGTGCCAGCAGTTATAGACTAGCGGCCCAGTTCTTC
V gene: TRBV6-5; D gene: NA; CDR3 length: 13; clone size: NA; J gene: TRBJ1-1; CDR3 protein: CASQRTGDTEAFF; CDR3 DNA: TGTGCCAGTCAAAGGACTGGGGACACTGAAGCTTTCTTT
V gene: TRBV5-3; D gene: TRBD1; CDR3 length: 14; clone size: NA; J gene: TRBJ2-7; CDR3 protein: CARRRETGEYEQYF; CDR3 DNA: TGTGCCAGAAGAAGAGAAACAGGGGAGTACGAGCAGTACTTC
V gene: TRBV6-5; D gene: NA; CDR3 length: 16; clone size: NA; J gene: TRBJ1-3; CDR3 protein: CASSYSTGVLGNTIYF; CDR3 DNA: TGTGCCAGCAGTTACTCGACGGGGGTTTTAGGTAACACCATATATTTT
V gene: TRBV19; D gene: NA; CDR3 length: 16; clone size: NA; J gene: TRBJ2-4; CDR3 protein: CASSTPQGSDPNIQYF; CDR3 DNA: TGTGCCAGTAGTACCCCACAGGGTAGCGATCCAAACATTCAGTACTTC
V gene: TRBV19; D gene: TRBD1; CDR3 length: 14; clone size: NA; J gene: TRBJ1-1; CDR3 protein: CASIPGDRGAEAFF; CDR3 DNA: TGTGCCAGTATTCCCGGGGACAGGGGGGCTGAAGCTTTCTTT
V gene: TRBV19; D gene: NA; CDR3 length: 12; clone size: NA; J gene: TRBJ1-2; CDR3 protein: CASKGESYGYTF; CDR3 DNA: TGTGCCAGTAAGGGGGAATCCTATGGCTACACCTTC
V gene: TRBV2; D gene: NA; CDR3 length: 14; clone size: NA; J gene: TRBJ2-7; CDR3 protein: CASSDPSGSYEQYF; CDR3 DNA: TGTGCCAGCAGTGACCCCAGCGGGTCCTACGAGCAGTACTTC
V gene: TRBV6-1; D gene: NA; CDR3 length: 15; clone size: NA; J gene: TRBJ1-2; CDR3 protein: CASSEGFRGVEGYTF; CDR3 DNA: TGTGCCAGCAGTGAAGGGTTCCGGGGAGTAGAGGGCTACACCTTC
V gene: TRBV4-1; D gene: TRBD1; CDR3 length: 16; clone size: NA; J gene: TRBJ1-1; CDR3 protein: CASSSLPGQGGTEAFF; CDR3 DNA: TGCGCCAGCAGCTCACTTCCGGGACAGGGCGGGACTGAAGCTTTCTTT
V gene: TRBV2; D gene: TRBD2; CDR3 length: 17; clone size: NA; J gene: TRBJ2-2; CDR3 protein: CASSDGTSGPNTGELFF; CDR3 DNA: TGTGCCAGCAGCGACGGGACTAGCGGACCGAACACCGGGGAGCTGTTTTTT